This is a list of T cell receptor beta chains from one sample in a study of patients and donors after allogeneic stem cell transplantation. TCRdb recomputed calls from the RT-PCR reads with MiXCR, one row per CDR3 protein. The sample records about a million distinct CDR3 sequences, around 17% being singletons. Sequencing was performed on blood, either unsorted or a sorted T cell fraction (not recorded which). These receptors originate from a human donor who was either an allogeneic HSCT recipient or a stem cell or donor lymphocyte infusion donor (not recorded which). It is not recorded whose cells these are; they may come from a transplant donor. Each CDR3 is given with its conserved first and last residue. A D gene is named only where the DNA matches it firmly. Clone size is shown for a subset of rows, as once, few, many or a class of expanded clone.

J: TRBJ2-7; size: NA; V: TRBV4-1; D: NA; CDR3: CASSQLLASYEQYF; DNA: TGCGCCAGCAGCCAACTCCTAGCGTCCTACGAGCAGTACTTC
J: TRBJ2-3; size: few; V: TRBV29-1; D: NA; CDR3: CSVIGHLYHTQYF; DNA: TGCAGCGTTATCGGTCACTTGTACCATACGCAGTATTTT
J: TRBJ2-3; size: NA; V: TRBV2; D: NA; CDR3: CASSVSSLGDTQYF; DNA: TGTGCCAGCAGTGTATCCAGCCTCGGAGATACGCAGTATTTT
J: TRBJ2-6; size: NA; V: TRBV30; D: NA; CDR3: CAWRFWGVSGANVLTF; DNA: TGTGCCTGGAGATTTTGGGGTGTCTCTGGGGCCAACGTCCTGACTTTC
J: TRBJ1-2; size: few; V: TRBV6-1; D: TRBD1; CDR3: CASSLRTGSYGYTF; DNA: TGTGCCAGCAGCCTCCGGACAGGGAGCTATGGCTACACCTTC
J: TRBJ2-5; size: few; V: TRBV29-1; D: TRBD1; CDR3: CSVDLWGQGENESETQYF; DNA: TGCAGCGTTGACCTCTGGGGACAGGGTGAAAACGAATCAGAGACCCAGTACTTC
J: TRBJ2-3; size: NA; V: TRBV29-1; D: TRBD2; CDR3: CSAQGAGATDTQYF; DNA: TGCAGCGCTCAGGGAGCGGGAGCCACAGATACGCAGTATTTT
J: TRBJ2-7; size: NA; V: TRBV21-1; D: NA; CDR3: CASTPSGDHEQYF; DNA: TGTGCCAGCACCCCGTCAGGGGACCACGAGCAGTACTTC
J: TRBJ2-3; size: few; V: TRBV6-1; D: TRBD1; CDR3: CASSGGTGTTDTQYF; DNA: TGTGCCAGCAGTGGTGGGACAGGGACCACAGATACGCAGTATTTT
J: TRBJ2-3; size: NA; V: TRBV4-2; D: NA; CDR3: CASREDPPSTDTQYF; DNA: TGTGCCAGCAGGGAGGACCCACCTAGCACAGATACGCAGTATTTT
J: TRBJ2-1; size: NA; V: TRBV7-6; D: TRBD1; CDR3: CASSLLRMGQDEQFF; DNA: TGTGCCAGCAGCCTACTGCGGATGGGACAGGATGAGCAGTTCTTC
J: TRBJ2-1; size: few; V: TRBV20-1; D: NA; CDR3: CSADRRDNEQFF; DNA: TGCAGTGCAGACCGCAGGGACAATGAGCAGTTCTTC
J: TRBJ2-2; size: NA; V: TRBV10-3; D: NA; CDR3: CAISETAAGELFF; DNA: TGTGCCATCAGTGAGACGGCTGCGGGGGAGCTGTTTTTT
J: TRBJ2-1; size: few; V: TRBV20-1; D: NA; CDR3: CSARNSHGIPLWNEQFF; DNA: TGCAGTGCTAGAAATAGTCACGGGATCCCGCTTTGGAATGAGCAGTTCTTC
J: TRBJ2-2; size: few; V: TRBV11-2; D: NA; CDR3: CASSLEFRGTGELFF; DNA: TGTGCCAGCAGCTTAGAATTCAGGGGCACCGGGGAGCTGTTTTTT
J: TRBJ2-7; size: NA; V: TRBV6-5; D: NA; CDR3: CASSNWGFSSYEQYF; DNA: TGTGCCAGCAGTAACTGGGGTTTTAGCTCCTACGAGCAGTACTTC